The 21 T cell receptor beta chains below come from one sample, sequenced in a study of blood T cell repertoires in COVID-19 (dated by TCRdb to the early 2020s). The library was produced with the immunoSEQ multiplex PCR assay. As stored in TCRdb, this immuneACCESS dataset retains in-frame rearrangements with V and J assigned. A fraction of the clones does not appear; measured against another copy, unresolved V genes explain less than half of the discrepancy, and the remainder lacks a known reason. In all, the sample holds about 270,000 clones, and more than 70% of those were seen once. Of the sample, approximately 6% is held by the ten largest clones. Sample: peripheral blood. Every receptor here comes from an elderly man with acute or convalescent COVID-19.

The gene calls are TRBV2 and TRBJ2-7; 9 bases line up with TRBD1. The length of the CDR3 is 14 residues. Germline CDR1 is SNHLY and CDR2 is FYNNEI. V lost 8 bases and J lost 3; bases outside the gene matches: 8. The CDR3: CASQVLGQGYEQYF. The CDR3 DNA follows: TGTGCCAGCCAGGTTCTGGGACAGGGCTACGAGCAGTACTTC.

This clone was counted a single time. V gene TRBV2 combines with J gene TRBJ2-3; 9 bases fit TRBD2. Germline CDR1 reads SNHLY; CDR2 reads FYNNEI. The CDR3 loop spans 15 amino acids. J gave up 3 bases and V 4 bases, and 5 bases lay outside the gene matches. The DNA for the CDR3 is TGTGCCAGCAGTGGACCGGGACTAGCAACAGATACGCAGTATTTT. This translates into CASSGPGLATDTQYF.

The chain recombines TRBV3-1 (or the pseudogene TRBV3-2) with TRBJ1-5, with unresolved D. Germline CDR1 is LGHDT and CDR2 is YNNKEL (reference sequence). V was clipped by 3 bases and J by 6 bases, with 12 bases between them. This CDR3 is built from 14 residues. In DNA form, the CDR3 reads TGTGCCAGCAGCCACGCCCTAGTCGGTCAGCCCCAGCATTTT. This translates into CASSHALVGQPQHF.

The chain links TRBV5-4 to TRBJ2-2; TRBD2 matches at 11 bases. V was pared by 4 bases and J by 2 bases, with 4 bases of the junction left unmatched. Germline CDR1 reads SGHNT; CDR2 reads YYREEE (reference sequence). This CDR3 contains 16 residues. CDR3 amino acids: CASSVGLAVNTGELFF. In nucleotides, the CDR3 is TGTGCCAGCAGCGTGGGACTAGCGGTAAACACCGGGGAGCTGTTTTTT.

J is TRBJ1-2 and V is TRBV5-1; TRBD1 aligns across 7 bases. Germline V gene sequence: CDR1 SGHRS, CDR2 YFSETQ. With 4 bases clipped from V and 6 bases from J, the junction kept 12 bases outside the gene matches. The CDR3 spans 15 residues. The CDR3 here is CASSPQGAGGDGYTF. The CDR3 region has the DNA TGCGCCAGCAGCCCACAAGGGGCAGGGGGAGATGGCTACACCTTC.

The table lists this clone with a count of one. This chain uses TRBV5-5 with TRBJ2-3, with 10 bases fitting TRBD2. Germline V CDR1 and CDR2: SGHKS, YYEKEE (reference sequence). This CDR3 is built from 14 residues. Trimming took 2 bases from V and 3 from J; bases not matched to a gene: 0. CDR3 sequence: CASSLAGGTDTQYF. The CDR3 DNA sequence: TGTGCCAGCAGCTTAGCGGGAGGGACAGATACGCAGTATTTT.

The chain carries TRBV19 and TRBJ2-3; 7 bases align to TRBD2. This CDR3 has 11 amino acids. Per the germline V gene, CDR1 is LNHDA and CDR2 is SQIVND (reference sequence). V was clipped by 3 bases and J by 10 bases; unmatched bases: 1. As DNA, the CDR3 is TGTGCCAGTAGTATGGGGGGGTCGCAGTATTTT. Amino acid sequence: CASSMGGSQYF. Variable domain in full (rest from reference TRBV19 and TRBJ2-3): DGGITQSPKYLFRKEGQNVTLSCEQNLNHDAMYWYRQDPGQGLRLIYYSQIVNDFQKGDIAEGYSVSREKKESFPLTVTSAQKNPTAFYLCASSMGGSQYFGPGTRLTVL.

The chain carries TRBV7-2 and TRBJ2-1; TRBD2 might be the D (5 bases). Trimming pared 1 base from V and 2 bases from J, leaving 12 bases between. Germline V gene sequence: CDR1 SGHTA, CDR2 FQGNSA. The CDR3 loop spans 16 amino acids. CDR3 DNA: TGTGCCAGCAGCTTAGGGTCGGGAAATACCTACAATGAGCAGTTCTTC. Translation gives CASSLGSGNTYNEQFF.

This clone was seen only once. This rearrangement joins TRBV19 to TRBJ1-5, with 7 bases lining up with TRBD1. The CDR3 loop spans 15 amino acids. Germline V gene sequence: CDR1 LNHDA, CDR2 SQIVND (reference sequence). After removal of 5 bases from V and 6 bases from J, the junction contained 10 bases not matched to a gene. The CDR3 protein is CASSWVLGGGQPQHF. CDR3 bases: TGTGCCAGTAGTTGGGTGTTAGGGGGCGGTCAGCCCCAGCATTTT.

The genes are TRBV28 and TRBJ2-1, with D hard to call. Germline CDR1 reads MDHEN; CDR2 reads SYDVKM. V lost 5 bases and J lost 8, with 10 bases in between. The CDR3 totals 12 residues. The CDR3 sequence: CASSHTRYEQFF. In nucleotides, the CDR3 is TGTGCCAGCAGTCATACGCGCTATGAGCAGTTCTTC.

There are many counts of this clone. The chain employs TRBV28 and TRBJ2-7, with D uncertain. Germline V gene lookup returns CDR1 MDHEN and CDR2 SYDVKM. This CDR3 is built from 13 residues. V was pared by 5 bases and J by 2 bases, with 10 bases between. This chain's CDR3 is CASSPYITYEQYF. CDR3 in DNA: TGTGCCAGCAGTCCGTACATTACCTACGAGCAGTACTTC.

The chain uses TRBV11-2 and TRBJ1-3; 8 bases map to TRBD1. Per germline, CDR1 SGHAT and CDR2 FQNNGV. This CDR3 has 19 residues. With V trimmed by 5 bases and J by 0 bases, 15 bases remained unmatched. This CDR3 reads CASSLGEGQANPSGNTIYF. The CDR3 DNA reads TGTGCCAGCAGCCTTGGGGAGGGACAGGCTAACCCCTCTGGAAACACCATATATTTT.

As concerns this clone: The identical CDR3 is also encoded by other nucleotide sequences in the sample. This chain connects TRBV28 to TRBJ2-7; TRBD1 matches at 8 bases. The CDR3 is made up of 13 amino acids. V shed 6 bases, J shed 0 bases, and the junction held 1 base outside the gene matches. Germline V gene sequence: CDR1 MDHEN, CDR2 SYDVKM. The CDR3 loop reads CASRTGGSYEQYF. The DNA of the CDR3 is TGTGCCAGCAGAACAGGGGGCTCCTACGAGCAGTACTTC.

The chain is built from TRBV27 and TRBJ2-1, with D possibly being TRBD1 (6 bases). Germline loops: CDR1 MNHEY, CDR2 SMNVEV (reference sequence). The CDR3 spans 16 residues. The V end was cut by 6 bases, the J end by 4 bases, with 19 bases between. The CDR3 protein is CASRDTGFLYYNEQFF. CDR3 nucleotides: TGTGCCAGCAGGGACACAGGGTTTCTCTATTACAATGAGCAGTTCTTC.

This clone was picked up one time. V and J are TRBV5-5 and TRBJ1-2; D gene unclear. The CDR3 runs to 13 residues. Germline lookup yields CDR1 SGHKS and CDR2 YYEKEE (reference sequence). Trimming left V 2 bases short and J 7 bases short, with 12 bases between. CDR3 amino acids: CASSFNLASGYTF. CDR3 coding DNA: TGTGCCAGCAGCTTCAACCTAGCTTCTGGCTACACCTTC.

The V gene is TRBV7-8, the J gene TRBJ2-7; possibly TRBD2 for D (6 bases). This CDR3 is built from 15 residues. Trimming took off 0 bases at V and 2 bases at J, with 11 bases between the two ends. Germline V gene data show CDR1 as SGHVS and CDR2 as FQNEAQ. This CDR3 reads CASSLATSRTYEQYF. CDR3 DNA sequence: TGTGCCAGCAGCTTAGCCACTAGCAGGACCTACGAGCAGTACTTC.

This chain uses TRBV6-1 with TRBJ1-6, with D unresolved. The CDR3 has 15 residues. V was shortened by 3 bases and J by 0 bases, with 6 bases between the two germline ends. CDR1 and CDR2 (germline): MNHNS, SASEGT. The CDR3 bases are TGTGCCAGCAGTGATCGGAGCTCCTATAATTCACCCCTCCACTTT. Translation gives CASSDRSSYNSPLHF.

The genes are TRBV2 and TRBJ2-7; perhaps TRBD1 as D (6 bases). Germline CDR1 reads SNHLY; CDR2 reads FYNNEI. The V end lost 6 bases, the J end lost 0 bases, and 9 bases lay between the germline ends. CDR3 size: 13 residues. This CDR3 is CASRPDSSYEQYF. The CDR3 nucleotides read TGTGCCAGCAGGCCGGACAGCTCCTACGAGCAGTACTTC.

This chain connects TRBV3-1 (or the pseudogene TRBV3-2) to TRBJ2-7; 7 nucleotides align to TRBD2. Per the germline V gene, CDR1 is LGHDT and CDR2 is YNNKEL (reference sequence). The CDR3 length is 17 residues. V trimming: 4 bases; J trimming: 0 bases; junction bases outside the gene matches: 12. This CDR3 is CASSPSGRGSLSYEQYF. CDR3 nucleotide sequence: TGTGCCAGCAGCCCATCGGGGCGGGGGTCCCTCTCCTACGAGCAGTACTTC.

This clone was observed a handful of times. The CDR3, as DNA: TGTGCCTCCACCGCAGAGAACACTGAAGCTTTCTTT. This translates into CASTAENTEAFF. The chain combines TRBV12-3 or TRBV12-4 with TRBJ1-1, with D unresolved. CDR3 length: 12 amino acids. Trimming cost V 11 bases and J 1 base, with 11 bases left between them.

This clone has just one count. The rearrangement links TRBV6-5 to TRBJ1-3; no firm D call. In germline, CDR1 is MNHEY, CDR2 SVGAGI. CDR3 length: 13 amino acids. The germline V and J ends were trimmed by 6 bases and 0 bases, with 6 bases remaining between them. The CDR3 spells CASRQSSGNTIYF. The CDR3 DNA reads TGTGCCAGCAGACAGAGCTCTGGAAACACCATATATTTT.